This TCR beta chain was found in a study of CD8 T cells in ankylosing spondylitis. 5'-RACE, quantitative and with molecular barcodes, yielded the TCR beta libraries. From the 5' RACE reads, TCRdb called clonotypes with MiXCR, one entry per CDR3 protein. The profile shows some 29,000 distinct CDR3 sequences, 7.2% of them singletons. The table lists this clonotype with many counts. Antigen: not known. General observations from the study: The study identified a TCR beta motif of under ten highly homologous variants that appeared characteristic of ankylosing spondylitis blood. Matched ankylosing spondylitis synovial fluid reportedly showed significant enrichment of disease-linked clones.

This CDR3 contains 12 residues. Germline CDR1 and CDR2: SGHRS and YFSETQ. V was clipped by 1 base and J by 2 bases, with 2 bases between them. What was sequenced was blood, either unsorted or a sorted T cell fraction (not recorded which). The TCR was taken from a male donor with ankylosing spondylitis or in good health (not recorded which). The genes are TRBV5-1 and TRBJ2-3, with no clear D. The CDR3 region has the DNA TGCGCCAGCAGCTTGACCACAGATACGCAGTATTTT. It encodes CASSLTTDTQYF.